This T cell receptor (beta chain) came from a study of cytotoxic CD8 clonotypes in ibrutinib-treated CLL. Background on the study: The group held some ten relapsed/refractory and about 15 treatment-naive patients, with some 17 IGHV unmutated.

Method: immunoSEQ multiplex PCR; TCRdb's copy keeps in-frame clones and lacks some. Of tens of thousands of clones listed, around 55% were seen once; the top ten hold over 20%. This CDR3 is built from 15 residues. CDR1 SNHLY and CDR2 FYNNEI come from the germline V gene. The ends lost 4 bases at V and 7 bases at J; junction bases unmatched: 5. Study-wide points: Higher clonality was seen at ibrutinib response and a return toward baseline at progression. Pretreatment clonality was elevated relative to age-matched healthy donors and paralleled circulating CD8+ T-cell counts.

By share of the sample, this clone is medium-sized. The antigen remains undetermined. This specimen consisted of PBMCs, obtained after 24 months of ibrutinib treatment. J is TRBJ2-1 and V is TRBV2; 12 bases fit TRBD1. This TCR was recovered from a human donor with chronic lymphocytic leukemia. This CDR3 reads CASSGTGQGANEQFF. As DNA, the CDR3 is TGTGCCAGCAGTGGGACGGGACAGGGGGCGAATGAGCAGTTCTTC.